Listed here are 29 T cell receptor beta chains from one sample, sequenced in a study of blood T cell repertoires in COVID-19. Sequenced by immunoSEQ multiplex PCR; TCRdb stores in-frame clones only, minus some. Of about 440,000 clones in the sample, about 91% were seen once. The sample consisted of peripheral blood. The receptor source for this set is a woman aged 45 to 65 with COVID-19, enrolled during active disease.

The chain employs TRBV15 and TRBJ1-4; 12 bases fit TRBD1. CDR3 length: 16 amino acids. After removal of 5 bases from V and 4 bases from J, the junction contained 5 bases not matched to a gene. Germline V CDR1 and CDR2: LNHNV, YYDKDF (reference sequence). The CDR3 is CATSLGQGAGNEKLFF. Here the CDR3 DNA reads TGTGCCACCAGCCTGGGACAGGGGGCGGGTAATGAAAAACTGTTTTTT.

The chain recombines TRBV27 with TRBJ1-1; D might be TRBD1 (6 bases). CDR1 is MNHEY, CDR2 SMNVEV, per germline (reference sequence). With 7 bases removed from V and 0 bases from J, the gap between germline ends came to 9 bases. The CDR3 runs to 13 residues. The CDR3 reads CASTSGVNTEAFF. In DNA form, the CDR3 reads TGTGCCAGCACATCAGGGGTGAACACTGAAGCTTTCTTT.

CDR3: CASSVGVGTGGMTDTQYF. The CDR3 DNA reads TGTGCCAGCAGCGTAGGAGTCGGGACAGGCGGGATGACAGATACGCAGTATTTT. The V call is TRBV9, the J call TRBJ2-3, with 8 bases identical to TRBD1. From germline, CDR1 is SGDLS and CDR2 YYNGEE. The CDR3 has 18 amino acids. J lost 3 bases, V lost 0 bases, and 12 bases had no gene match.

This chain uses TRBV5-1 with TRBJ1-1; TRBD1 aligns across 8 bases. The CDR3 has 13 amino acids. CDR1 is SGHRS and CDR2 is YFSETQ in the germline V gene. V lost 5 bases to trimming and J lost 7 bases; unmatched junction nucleotides: 7. In DNA, the CDR3 is TGCGCCAGCAGTTCGGACAGGGCTGATGAAGCTTTCTTT. It yields the protein CASSSDRADEAFF. Variable domain in full (rest from reference TRBV5-1 and TRBJ1-1): KAGVTQTPRYLIKTRGQQVTLSCSPISGHRSVSWYQQTPGQGLQFLFEYFSETQRNKGNFPGRFSGRQFSNSRSEMNVSTLELGDSALYLCASSSDRADEAFFGQGTRLTVV.

The chain uses TRBV11-1 and TRBJ1-3; unclear D gene. This CDR3 has 15 amino acids. CDR1 is SGHAT, CDR2 FQDESV, per germline (reference sequence). Trimming stripped 0 bases from V and 0 bases from J, with 6 bases between. This CDR3 is CASSLAAISGNTIYF. The CDR3 coding sequence is TGTGCCAGCAGCTTAGCGGCAATCTCTGGAAACACCATATATTTT.

This rearrangement joins TRBV5-1 to TRBJ1-2; 7 nucleotides align to TRBD1. Unmatched junction bases numbered 12, after V lost 4 bases and J lost 3 bases. The CDR3 has 16 residues. Germline CDR1 reads SGHRS; CDR2 reads YFSETQ. CDR3 in amino acids: CASSTQRGRRDYGYTF. Here the CDR3 DNA reads TGCGCCAGCAGCACCCAAAGGGGGCGAAGAGACTATGGCTACACCTTC.

The chain joins TRBV18 to TRBJ2-2, with TRBD1 identical over 8 bases. The junction had 5 bases not matched to a gene; V was cut back by 0 bases and J by 2 bases. This CDR3 region has 17 residues. Per the germline V gene, CDR1 is KGHSH and CDR2 is LQKENI. The CDR3 sequence: CASSPPTGGENTGELFF. DNA of the CDR3: TGTGCCAGCTCACCACCCACAGGGGGTGAAAACACCGGGGAGCTGTTTTTT.

The gene calls are TRBV30 and TRBJ1-4; D call uncertain. This CDR3 is built from 13 residues. In germline, CDR1 is GTSNPN, CDR2 SVGIG (reference sequence). The V and J ends lost 4 bases and 7 bases respectively, with 13 bases between them. CDR3 bases: TGTGCCTGGATGGGAGGCCTGAGTGAAAAACTGTTTTTT. Amino acids: CAWMGGLSEKLFF.

In DNA form, the CDR3 reads TGCGCCAGCAGTCATGGGGGACAGCGGGTTGAAAAACTGTTTTTT. Translated, it gives CASSHGGQRVEKLFF. This sequence joins TRBV5-1 and TRBJ1-4; TRBD1 matches at 7 bases. This CDR3 comprises 15 residues. From germline, CDR1 is SGHRS and CDR2 YFSETQ. V was pared by 5 bases and J by 7 bases, with 11 bases of the junction left unmatched.

On this clone: No DNA is shown, since the ends of the CDR3 on it are uncertain; the CDR3 is the one TCRdb lists. The chain links TRBV12-2 to TRBJ1-1; the D call of TRBD1 is as the table states it, not checked on the DNA. TRBV12-2 is described as a pseudogene. Both ends counted, the CDR3 spans 16 residues. CDR3 residues: CASRLAFAGGITEAFF.

The rearrangement joins TRBV27 to TRBJ1-5; no clear D gene. From germline, CDR1 is MNHEY and CDR2 SMNVEV (reference sequence). The CDR3 runs to 15 residues. Trimming left V 3 bases short and J 9 bases short, with 18 bases between. CDR3 protein: CASSLRTSPGGPQHF. CDR3 DNA sequence: TGTGCCAGCAGTTTGCGGACGTCCCCGGGAGGGCCCCAGCATTTT.

V and J are TRBV4-1 and TRBJ1-2, with a weak D call TRBD1 (5 bases). In germline, CDR1 is MGHRA, CDR2 YSYEKL. CDR3 length: 16 amino acids. V gave up 4 bases and J gave up 3 bases, with 18 bases separating them. CDR3 loop: CASSLSSRGKDYGYTF. In DNA, the CDR3 is TGCGCCAGCAGCCTTTCCTCCCGGGGGAAGGACTATGGCTACACCTTC.

This clone was observed once. The chain combines TRBV7-9 with TRBJ2-4; 8 nucleotides line up with TRBD1. The CDR3 sequence is 16 residues long. The germline CDR1 and CDR2 sequences are SEHNR and FQNEAQ (reference sequence). The V segment lost 1 base and the J segment 2 bases; nucleotides outside the gene matches: 4. The DNA of the CDR3 is TGTGCCAGCAGCTTAGGACAGGGGTCAACCAAAAACATTCAGTACTTC. Translation gives CASSLGQGSTKNIQYF. Supplemented by reference TRBV7-9 and TRBJ2-4, the full variable domain reads DTGVSQNPRHKITKRGQNVTFRCDPISEHNRLYWYRQTLGQGPEFLTYFQNEAQLEKSRLLSDRFSAERPKGSFSTLEIQRTEQGDSAMYLCASSLGQGSTKNIQYFGAGTRLSVL.

J is TRBJ2-1 and V is TRBV20-1, with 7 bases aligning to TRBD1. With V trimmed by 3 bases and J by 8 bases, 13 bases remained unmatched. The CDR3 is 15 residues long. Germline V gene data show CDR1 as DFQATT and CDR2 as SNEGSKA (reference sequence). Here the CDR3 reads CSASGATGQGDEQFF. CDR3 DNA sequence: TGCAGTGCTAGTGGTGCGACAGGGCAAGGGGATGAGCAGTTCTTC.

V usage is TRBV27 and J usage is TRBJ2-7; TRBD1 matches at 7 bases. Germline V gene sequence: CDR1 MNHEY, CDR2 SMNVEV (reference sequence). CDR3 length: 15 amino acids. V trimming: 6 bases; J trimming: 3 bases; junction bases outside the gene matches: 11. The CDR3 here is CASRPPGGSLYEQYF. The CDR3 DNA sequence: TGTGCCAGCAGGCCTCCAGGGGGATCCCTCTACGAGCAGTACTTC.

The rearrangement links TRBV30 to TRBJ1-6; unclear D gene. The CDR3 spans 14 residues. Germline CDR1 GTSNPN, CDR2 SVGIG (reference sequence). The V end was cut by 0 bases, the J end by 3 bases, with 6 bases between. In DNA form, the CDR3 reads TGTGCCTGGAGTGTGGAGGGCTATAATTCACCCCTCCACTTT. This encodes CAWSVEGYNSPLHF.

The chain is built from TRBV6-5 and TRBJ1-2; the match to TRBD1 covers 7 bases. V lost 6 bases, J lost 4 bases, and 2 bases stayed unmatched. The CDR3 has 12 amino acids. Germline CDR1 reads MNHEY; CDR2 reads SVGAGI. For the CDR3, the DNA is TGTGCCAGCAGATCAGGGGGCTATGGCTACACCTTC. The encoded protein is CASRSGGYGYTF.

This sequence joins TRBV6-1 and TRBJ2-1, with D perhaps matching TRBD1 (6 bases). The CDR3 consists of 15 residues. Trimming took 0 bases from V and 10 from J, leaving 16 bases between them. Germline-derived CDR1 and CDR2 are MNHNS and SASEGT. The CDR3 DNA sequence: TGTGCCAGCAGTGAAGCGCCCTCCAGGGGTAGCGAGCAGTTCTTC. This sequence encodes CASSEAPSRGSEQFF.

Regarding this clone: This same CDR3 is encoded by further DNA sequences in the sample. The chain carries TRBV5-4 and TRBJ2-7; D remains ambiguous. The CDR3 runs to 14 residues. Germline CDR1 reads SGHNT; CDR2 reads YYREEE (reference sequence). V lost 0 bases to trimming and J lost 0 bases, with 7 bases between them. In DNA form, the CDR3 reads TGTGCCAGCAGCTTGGGGCAAAACTCCTACGAGCAGTACTTC. Its translation: CASSLGQNSYEQYF.

The CDR3: CASSLVEAGELFF. The CDR3 region has the DNA TGTGCCAGCAGTCTTGTGGAGGCGGGGGAGCTGTTTTTT. V usage is TRBV6-5 and J usage is TRBJ2-2; weak D call: TRBD2 (5 bases). Per the germline V gene, CDR1 is MNHEY and CDR2 is SVGAGI. This CDR3 is built from 13 residues. The V end was cut by 5 bases, the J end by 8 bases, with 12 bases between.

J is TRBJ1-1 and V is TRBV5-5; D gene uncertain. Germline V gives CDR1 SGHKS, CDR2 YYEKEE (reference sequence). The CDR3 runs to 13 residues. V was shortened by 0 bases and J by 7 bases, with 10 bases between the two germline ends. CDR3 sequence reads: CASSLAYGGEAFF. CDR3 nucleotide sequence: TGTGCCAGCAGCTTGGCCTACGGCGGTGAAGCTTTCTTT.

As regards this clone: At one end, the junction sequence differs from germline, possibly due to a read error. The chain has TRBV5-8 and TRBJ2-4, with 8 bases identical to TRBD2. Germline V CDR1 and CDR2: SGHTS, YDEGEE. The CDR3 contains 18 residues. CDR3 nucleotides: TGTGCCAGCACCTTGGATTTCAGGGGCGGGGGGTCGAAAAACATTCAGTACTTC. This codes for CASTLDFRGGGSKNIQYF.

The genes are TRBV25-1 and TRBJ2-5; D is ambiguous. Looked up from germline, CDR1 is MGHDK and CDR2 is SYGVNS. This CDR3 contains 14 residues. With 5 bases removed from V and 2 bases from J, the gap between germline ends came to 12 bases. The DNA of the CDR3 is TGTGCCAGCAGTCGTCTAATTGAGCAAGAGACCCAGTACTTC. Protein product: CASSRLIEQETQYF. The whole variable domain, filled in from reference TRBV25-1 and TRBJ2-5, reads EADIYQTPRYLVIGTGKKITLECSQTMGHDKMYWYQQDPGMELHLIHYSYGVNSTEKGDLSSESTVSRIRTEHFPLTLESARPSHTSQYLCASSRLIEQETQYFGPGTRLLVL.

This clone has just a few counts. The rearrangement joins TRBV24-1 to TRBJ1-4; D not resolved. Germline CDR1 reads KGHDR; CDR2 reads SFDVKD. This CDR3 is 14 amino acids long. Trimming removed 10 bases at V and 0 bases at J, with 11 bases between. CDR3 sequence (DNA): TGTGCCACTGCCGCCGGGGCAACTAATGAAAAACTGTTTTTT. Protein sequence: CATAAGATNEKLFF.

This chain links TRBV19 with TRBJ2-5; D call uncertain. CDR1 LNHDA and CDR2 SQIVND come from the germline V gene (reference sequence). The V end was cut by 7 bases, the J end by 2 bases, with 11 bases between. The CDR3 contains 13 residues. CDR3 coding DNA: TGTGCCAGTAAAGACACTCGTCAAGAGACCCAGTACTTC. It is translated as CASKDTRQETQYF. The full variable domain, completed using reference TRBV19 and TRBJ2-5, is DGGITQSPKYLFRKEGQNVTLSCEQNLNHDAMYWYRQDPGQGLRLIYYSQIVNDFQKGDIAEGYSVSREKKESFPLTVTSAQKNPTAFYLCASKDTRQETQYFGPGTRLLVL.

This clone showed up just once. This chain uses TRBV6-5 with TRBJ1-2; 7 bases map to TRBD1. The J segment lost 8 bases and the V segment lost 6 bases, leaving 12 bases of the junction unmatched. Germline V gene lookup returns CDR1 MNHEY and CDR2 SVGAGI. There are 14 residues in the CDR3. The CDR3 nucleotides read TGTGCCAGCAGGGAGGGGGCGATTTTGTGGGGCTACACCTTC. Its protein is CASREGAILWGYTF.

The CDR3 spells CASSMVGQGAFPNTEAFF. The CDR3 coding sequence is TGTGCCAGTAGTATGGTGGGACAGGGGGCTTTTCCGAACACTGAAGCTTTCTTT. The chain carries TRBV19 and TRBJ1-1; 12 nucleotides agree with TRBD1. Looked up from germline, CDR1 is LNHDA and CDR2 is SQIVND (reference sequence). V lost 3 bases to trimming and J lost 1 base; unmatched junction nucleotides: 9. The CDR3 consists of 18 residues.

The CDR3 DNA is TGTGCCACCAGTGACCCCCGAGGGCAGCCCCAGCATTTT. It codes for CATSDPRGQPQHF. The gene calls are TRBV24-1 and TRBJ1-5; D is uncertain. This CDR3 contains 13 residues. V shed 4 bases and J shed 7 bases, with 10 bases lying between them. CDR1 KGHDR and CDR2 SFDVKD come from the germline V gene.

This clone was counted once. This chain connects TRBV5-6 to TRBJ1-1; 7 bases fit TRBD1. CDR1 is SGHDT and CDR2 is YYEEEE in the germline V gene. With V trimmed by 5 bases and J by 8 bases, 15 bases remained unmatched. CDR3 length: 15 residues. The CDR3 region is CASRIMTGYLEEAFF. CDR3 DNA: TGTGCCAGCAGAATTATGACAGGGTACCTTGAAGAAGCTTTCTTT. Supplemented by reference TRBV5-6 and TRBJ1-1, the full variable domain reads DAGVTQSPTHLIKTRGQQVTLRCSPKSGHDTVSWYQQALGQGPQFIFQYYEEEERQRGNFPDRFSGHQFPNYSSELNVNALLLGDSALYLCASRIMTGYLEEAFFGQGTRLTVV.